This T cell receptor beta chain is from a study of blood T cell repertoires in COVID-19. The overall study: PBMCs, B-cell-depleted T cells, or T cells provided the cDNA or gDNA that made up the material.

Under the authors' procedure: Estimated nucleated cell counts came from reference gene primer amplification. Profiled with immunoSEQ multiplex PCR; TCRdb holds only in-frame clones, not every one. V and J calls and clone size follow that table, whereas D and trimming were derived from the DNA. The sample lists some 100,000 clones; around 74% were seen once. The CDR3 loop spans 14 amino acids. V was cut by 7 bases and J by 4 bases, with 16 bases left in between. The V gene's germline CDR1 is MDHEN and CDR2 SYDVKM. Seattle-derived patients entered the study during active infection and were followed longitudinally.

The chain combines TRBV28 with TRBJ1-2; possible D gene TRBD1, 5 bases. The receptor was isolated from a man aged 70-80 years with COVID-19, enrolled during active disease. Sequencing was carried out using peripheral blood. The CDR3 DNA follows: TGTGCCAGCACCAGGGCCCAACTCTTCTATGGCTACACCTTC. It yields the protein CASTRAQLFYGYTF.